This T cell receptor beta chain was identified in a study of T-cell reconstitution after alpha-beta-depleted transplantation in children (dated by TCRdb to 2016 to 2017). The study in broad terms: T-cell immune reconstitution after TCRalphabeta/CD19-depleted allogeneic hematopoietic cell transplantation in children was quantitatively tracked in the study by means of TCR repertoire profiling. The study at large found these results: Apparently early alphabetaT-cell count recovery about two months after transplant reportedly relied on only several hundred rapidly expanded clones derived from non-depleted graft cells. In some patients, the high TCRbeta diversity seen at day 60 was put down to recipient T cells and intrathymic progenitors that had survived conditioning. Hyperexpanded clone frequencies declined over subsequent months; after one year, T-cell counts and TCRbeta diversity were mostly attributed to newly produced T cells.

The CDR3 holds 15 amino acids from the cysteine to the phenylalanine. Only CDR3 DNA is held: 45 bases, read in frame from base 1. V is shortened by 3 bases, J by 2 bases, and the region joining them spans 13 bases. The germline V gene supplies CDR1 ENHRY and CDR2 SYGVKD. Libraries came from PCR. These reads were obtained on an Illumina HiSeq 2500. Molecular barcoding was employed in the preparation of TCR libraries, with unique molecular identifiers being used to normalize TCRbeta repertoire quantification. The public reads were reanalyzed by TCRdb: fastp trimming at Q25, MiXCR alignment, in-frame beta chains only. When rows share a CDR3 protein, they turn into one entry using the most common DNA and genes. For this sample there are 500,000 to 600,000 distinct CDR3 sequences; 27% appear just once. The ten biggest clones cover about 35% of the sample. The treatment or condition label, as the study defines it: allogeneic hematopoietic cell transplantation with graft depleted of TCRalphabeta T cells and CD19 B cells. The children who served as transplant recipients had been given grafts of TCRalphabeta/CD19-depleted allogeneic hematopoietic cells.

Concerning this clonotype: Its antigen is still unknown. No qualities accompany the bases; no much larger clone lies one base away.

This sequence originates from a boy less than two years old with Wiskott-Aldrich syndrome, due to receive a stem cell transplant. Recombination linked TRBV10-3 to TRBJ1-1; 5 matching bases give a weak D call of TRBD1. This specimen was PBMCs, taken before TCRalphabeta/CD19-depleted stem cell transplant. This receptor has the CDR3 CAISDGAEINTEAFF. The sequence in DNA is TGTGCCATCAGTGACGGGGCCGAGATCAACACTGAAGCTTTCTTT.